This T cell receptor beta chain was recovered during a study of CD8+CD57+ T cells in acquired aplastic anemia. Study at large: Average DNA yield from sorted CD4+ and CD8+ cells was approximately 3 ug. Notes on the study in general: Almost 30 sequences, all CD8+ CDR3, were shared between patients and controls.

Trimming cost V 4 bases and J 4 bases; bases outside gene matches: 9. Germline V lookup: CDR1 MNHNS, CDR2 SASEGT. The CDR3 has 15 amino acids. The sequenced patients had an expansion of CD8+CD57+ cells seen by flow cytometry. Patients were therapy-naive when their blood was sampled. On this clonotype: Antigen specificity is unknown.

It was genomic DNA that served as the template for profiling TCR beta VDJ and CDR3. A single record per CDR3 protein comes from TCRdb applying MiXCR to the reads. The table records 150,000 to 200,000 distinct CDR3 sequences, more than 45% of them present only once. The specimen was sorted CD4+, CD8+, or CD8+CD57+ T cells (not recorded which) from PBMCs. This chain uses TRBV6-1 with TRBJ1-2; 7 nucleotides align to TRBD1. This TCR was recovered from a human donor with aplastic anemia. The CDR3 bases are TGTGCCAGCAGTGCTCGGGACAGACCTATCTATGGCTACACCTTC. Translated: CASSARDRPIYGYTF.